Listed below are T cell receptor beta chains from one sample, sequenced in a study of a mutant IDH1 vaccine in newly diagnosed glioma. Profiled with immunoSEQ multiplex PCR; TCRdb holds only in-frame clones, not every one. The table lists 35,000 to 40,000 clones, approximately 78% of them singletons. The sequences come from PBMCs, collected from a glioma patient treated with radiotherapy, temozolomide or both. The receptors come from a man between 35 and 55 years old with glioma. Some clones in this sample may be carry-over from other donors' samples. Each CDR3 is given with its conserved first and last residue. The D gene is left open where the match is weak. Size values are once, few and many counts, or a class for expanded clones, and some rows have none.

CDR3 DNA: TGTGCCAGCAGGGGAAAAATGACAGGGCCCACCTCCCAGCATTTT
CDR3 protein: CASRGKMTGPTSQHF
V gene: TRBV6-5
clone size: .
D gene: TRBD1
J gene: TRBJ1-5

CDR3 DNA: TGTGCCAGCAGCCATGGAGGACAGGGGAGGCTGTTTGCTAATGAAAAACTGTTTTTT
CDR3 protein: CASSHGGQGRLFANEKLFF
V gene: TRBV4-2
clone size: .
D gene: TRBD1
J gene: TRBJ1-4

CDR3 DNA: TGTGCCAGCAGTTCCCGGGGCCCAGGGTCCGAGCAGTACTTC
CDR3 protein: CASSSRGPGSEQYF
V gene: TRBV6-5
clone size: .
D gene: .
J gene: TRBJ2-7

CDR3 DNA: TGTGCCTTTGTGGCAGGGGGGAATCAGCCCCAGCATTTT
CDR3 protein: CAFVAGGNQPQHF
V gene: TRBV30
clone size: .
D gene: TRBD1
J gene: TRBJ1-5

CDR3 DNA: TGTGCCAGCAGTCTAAATTACGGAAACACCATATATTTT
CDR3 protein: CASSLNYGNTIYF
V gene: TRBV6-5
clone size: .
D gene: .
J gene: TRBJ1-3

CDR3 DNA: TGTGCCAGTATAAGGACAGTGGGCCTCAACCAGCCCCAGCATTTT
CDR3 protein: CASIRTVGLNQPQHF
V gene: TRBV19
clone size: few
D gene: .
J gene: TRBJ1-5

CDR3 DNA: TGTGCCAGTAGTATACTAGTTCATGATACGCAGTATTTT
CDR3 protein: CASSILVHDTQYF
V gene: TRBV19
clone size: .
D gene: .
J gene: TRBJ2-3

CDR3 DNA: TGTGCCAGCAGTGAAGGCCCCCGGGGATGGGTGAACACCGGGGAGCTGTTTTTT
CDR3 protein: CASSEGPRGWVNTGELFF
V gene: TRBV2
clone size: .
D gene: .
J gene: TRBJ2-2

CDR3 DNA: TGTGCCATCAGCCCAGATTTGGGACCGCTGATGAACACTGAAGCTTTCTTT
CDR3 protein: CAISPDLGPLMNTEAFF
V gene: TRBV10-3
clone size: .
D gene: .
J gene: TRBJ1-1

CDR3 DNA: TGTGCCAGCAGCCTAAATGATGGGGAGCAGTACTTC
CDR3 protein: CASSLNDGEQYF
V gene: TRBV27
clone size: .
D gene: .
J gene: TRBJ2-7

CDR3 DNA: TGTGCCAGCAGTCCTATCGAAGGCGGGTCCCAGCATTTT
CDR3 protein: CASSPIEGGSQHF
V gene: TRBV27
clone size: .
D gene: .
J gene: TRBJ1-5

CDR3 DNA: TGTGCCAGCAGCTTAAGCGGGTTGGAGACCCAGTACTTC
CDR3 protein: CASSLSGLETQYF
V gene: TRBV7-2
clone size: .
D gene: .
J gene: TRBJ2-5

CDR3 DNA: TGTGCCAGTAGTACCTCTGAGGGGGGCCCCTACGAGCAGTACTTC
CDR3 protein: CASSTSEGGPYEQYF
V gene: TRBV19
clone size: medium-sized
D gene: .
J gene: TRBJ2-7

CDR3 DNA: TGTGCCAGCGCTGCCATGGGGACAGGCACTGAAGCTTTCTTT
CDR3 protein: CASAAMGTGTEAFF
V gene: TRBV18
clone size: .
D gene: TRBD1
J gene: TRBJ1-1

CDR3 DNA: TGTGCTAGTGGTCTGACAGGGGGAGGGACCGGGGAGCTGTTTTTT
CDR3 protein: CASGLTGGGTGELFF
V gene: TRBV12-5
clone size: .
D gene: TRBD1
J gene: TRBJ2-2

CDR3 DNA: TGTGCCAGCAGTGACACTAGCGGGGGGGCCACAGATACGCAGTATTTT
CDR3 protein: CASSDTSGGATDTQYF
V gene: TRBV6-4
clone size: few
D gene: TRBD2
J gene: TRBJ2-3

CDR3 DNA: TGTGCCAGCAGCGTTTACGGGACAGGCCTCCAGGCGCAGTACTTC
CDR3 protein: CASSVYGTGLQAQYF
V gene: TRBV9
clone size: .
D gene: TRBD1
J gene: TRBJ2-7

CDR3 DNA: TGTGCCACAAGGACAGGGTTTAATGAAAAACTGTTTTTT
CDR3 protein: CATRTGFNEKLFF
V gene: TRBV19
clone size: .
D gene: TRBD1
J gene: TRBJ1-4

CDR3 DNA: TGTGCCACTCGGACAGGGAGGCGGACTGAAGCTTTCTTT
CDR3 protein: CATRTGRRTEAFF
V gene: TRBV19
clone size: .
D gene: TRBD1
J gene: TRBJ1-1

CDR3 DNA: TGTGCCAGCAGCTCTACTAGCGCCAGCACAGATACGCAGTATTTT
CDR3 protein: CASSSTSASTDTQYF
V gene: TRBV7-9
clone size: .
D gene: TRBD2
J gene: TRBJ2-3

CDR3 DNA: TGTGCCCAAAGTGCCGGGATTGCCTCCTACGAGCAGTACTTC
CDR3 protein: CAQSAGIASYEQYF
V gene: TRBV30
clone size: .
D gene: .
J gene: TRBJ2-7

CDR3 DNA: TGTGCCACCAGCAGAGATGAAGTCGAGGGGAGCGGACAGCCCCAGCATTTT
CDR3 protein: CATSRDEVEGSGQPQHF
V gene: TRBV15
clone size: once
D gene: .
J gene: TRBJ1-5

CDR3 DNA: TGTGCCAGCAAACCAAGCAATCAGCCCCAGCATTTT
CDR3 protein: CASKPSNQPQHF
V gene: TRBV2
clone size: .
D gene: .
J gene: TRBJ1-5

CDR3 DNA: TGTGCTACCCGCCCCGGGATAAGCACAGATACGCAGTATTTT
CDR3 protein: CATRPGISTDTQYF
V gene: TRBV19
clone size: once
D gene: .
J gene: TRBJ2-3

CDR3 DNA: TGTGCCAGCAGTGGAGCCGATGATGCGGGTGACACTGAAGCTTTCTTT
CDR3 protein: CASSGADDAGDTEAFF
V gene: TRBV25-1
clone size: .
D gene: .
J gene: TRBJ1-1

CDR3 DNA: TGTGCCAGTAGTATCTCGACGGGGGCGGGGGAGCTGTTTTTT
CDR3 protein: CASSISTGAGELFF
V gene: TRBV19
clone size: few
D gene: .
J gene: TRBJ2-2

CDR3 DNA: TGTGCCAGCGTGGCAAAGGGGAGGGTCTCCTACGAGCAGTACTTC
CDR3 protein: CASVAKGRVSYEQYF
V gene: TRBV27
clone size: .
D gene: TRBD2
J gene: TRBJ2-7

CDR3 DNA: TGTGCCAGCCGCGGGACAGGGCGAAATTCACCCCTCCACTTT
CDR3 protein: CASRGTGRNSPLHF
V gene: TRBV21-1
clone size: few
D gene: .
J gene: TRBJ1-6

CDR3 DNA: TGTGCCATCAACTACGAGAGAACGACTGAAGCTTTCTTT
CDR3 protein: CAINYERTTEAFF
V gene: TRBV10-3
clone size: few
D gene: .
J gene: TRBJ1-1

CDR3 DNA: TGCAGCGCCTCGGAGGCCTACGAGCAGTACTTC
CDR3 protein: CSASEAYEQYF
V gene: TRBV29-1
clone size: .
D gene: .
J gene: TRBJ2-7

CDR3 DNA: TGTGCCAGCAGCTTGGGCAGGGAACACTACGAGCAGTACTTC
CDR3 protein: CASSLGREHYEQYF
V gene: TRBV5-6
clone size: .
D gene: .
J gene: TRBJ2-7

CDR3 DNA: TGTGCCAGCAGCTCGAACGTAGATTCACCCCTCCACTTT
CDR3 protein: CASSSNVDSPLHF
V gene: TRBV7-2
clone size: .
D gene: .
J gene: TRBJ1-6

CDR3 DNA: TGTGCCAGCAGTGAAGGTGGAAGGACAGGGAGAGGCAATCAGCCCCAGCATTTT
CDR3 protein: CASSEGGRTGRGNQPQHF
V gene: TRBV6-1
clone size: .
D gene: TRBD1
J gene: TRBJ1-5

CDR3 DNA: TGTGCCAGCAGCTCAAAGTGGGGGGGGGAAGAGACCCAGTACTTC
CDR3 protein: CASSSKWGGEETQYF
V gene: TRBV7-9
clone size: .
D gene: TRBD2
J gene: TRBJ2-5

CDR3 DNA: TGTGCCTGGAGTGTAGGGGCCATGAACACTGAAGCTTTCTTT
CDR3 protein: CAWSVGAMNTEAFF
V gene: TRBV30
clone size: few
D gene: .
J gene: TRBJ1-1

CDR3 DNA: TGCGCCAGCAGCCAAGGACTCGGGGGCAGGGGGCGAGAAAAACTGTTTTTT
CDR3 protein: CASSQGLGGRGREKLFF
V gene: TRBV4-1
clone size: .
D gene: TRBD1
J gene: TRBJ1-4

CDR3 DNA: TGTGCCACCAGCAGAGTTTTTGAGGGCGCAGATACGCAGTATTTT
CDR3 protein: CATSRVFEGADTQYF
V gene: TRBV15
clone size: .
D gene: .
J gene: TRBJ2-3

CDR3 DNA: TGTGCCAGCAGTGAGCTGGGGGGGACAGGAACAGATACGCAGTATTTT
CDR3 protein: CASSELGGTGTDTQYF
V gene: TRBV6-1
clone size: .
D gene: .
J gene: TRBJ2-3

CDR3 DNA: TGTGCCAGCAGCTTAGGGACAGGGGGCTCGGGCTATGGCTACACCTTC
CDR3 protein: CASSLGTGGSGYGYTF
V gene: TRBV7-9
clone size: .
D gene: TRBD1
J gene: TRBJ1-2

CDR3 DNA: TGCAGCGGGGGATGGGACTTCTATGGCTACACCTTC
CDR3 protein: CSGGWDFYGYTF
V gene: TRBV29-1
clone size: .
D gene: .
J gene: TRBJ1-2

CDR3 DNA: TGTGCCAGCAGCCAAGATCGAAAACTAGCGGGATCCTACGAGCAGTACTTC
CDR3 protein: CASSQDRKLAGSYEQYF
V gene: TRBV14
clone size: .
D gene: TRBD2
J gene: TRBJ2-7

CDR3 DNA: TGTGCCAGCAGCCTGCGGGAGAATCTTGAGACCCAGTACTTC
CDR3 protein: CASSLRENLETQYF
V gene: TRBV14
clone size: .
D gene: TRBD2
J gene: TRBJ2-5

CDR3 DNA: TGCGCCAGCAGCCAACAGGCATCCAAAAACATTCAGTACTTC
CDR3 protein: CASSQQASKNIQYF
V gene: TRBV10-2
clone size: .
D gene: .
J gene: TRBJ2-4

CDR3 DNA: TGTGCCAGCAGCCGCCGCGGGGGCGCAACAGATACGCAGTATTTT
CDR3 protein: CASSRRGGATDTQYF
V gene: TRBV7-8
clone size: .
D gene: .
J gene: TRBJ2-3

CDR3 DNA: TGTGCCAGCAGTTCAACAGGGGATTGGTACTTC
CDR3 protein: CASSSTGDWYF
V gene: TRBV27
clone size: .
D gene: TRBD1
J gene: TRBJ2-7

CDR3 DNA: TGCGCCAGCAGCTTGGAAGTAGGGGACCAGGAAGACGAGCAGTACTTC
CDR3 protein: CASSLEVGDQEDEQYF
V gene: TRBV5-1
clone size: .
D gene: .
J gene: TRBJ2-7

CDR3 DNA: TGTGCCAGTAGTATAGATACGAATCAGTTCTTC
CDR3 protein: CASSIDTNQFF
V gene: TRBV19
clone size: few
D gene: .
J gene: TRBJ2-1

CDR3 DNA: TGTGCCATCAGTGAGGGAACAGGACAAGAGACCCAGTACTTC
CDR3 protein: CAISEGTGQETQYF
V gene: TRBV10-3
clone size: .
D gene: .
J gene: TRBJ2-5

CDR3 DNA: TGTGCCAGCAGTGAAGGACAGCGGGAGGTATACGAGCAGTACTTC
CDR3 protein: CASSEGQREVYEQYF
V gene: TRBV25-1
clone size: .
D gene: TRBD2
J gene: TRBJ2-7

CDR3 DNA: TGTGCCAGCAGCTCCGGGACGGATATTTGGGGAGAGACCCAGTACTTC
CDR3 protein: CASSSGTDIWGETQYF
V gene: TRBV5-4
clone size: .
D gene: .
J gene: TRBJ2-5

CDR3 DNA: TGTGCCTGGAGTGTATCGAGCAGGGGATCTGGCTACACCTTC
CDR3 protein: CAWSVSSRGSGYTF
V gene: TRBV30
clone size: few
D gene: .
J gene: TRBJ1-2

CDR3 DNA: TGTGCCAGCAGTCCCGCTAGCGGGGGGGAAGATACGCAGTATTTT
CDR3 protein: CASSPASGGEDTQYF
V gene: TRBV6-4
clone size: .
D gene: TRBD2
J gene: TRBJ2-3

CDR3 DNA: TGTGCCAGCAGCTTAGAGTCGAACACTGAAGCTTTCTTT
CDR3 protein: CASSLESNTEAFF
V gene: TRBV7-9
clone size: .
D gene: .
J gene: TRBJ1-1

CDR3 DNA: TGTGCCAGCAGTGAAGGCTGGGTTACAGGGTACAATCAGCCCCAGCATTTT
CDR3 protein: CASSEGWVTGYNQPQHF
V gene: TRBV6-1
clone size: .
D gene: .
J gene: TRBJ1-5

CDR3 DNA: TGTGCCAGCAGTTCCCTAGGCGGGTCTGGAAACACCATATATTTT
CDR3 protein: CASSSLGGSGNTIYF
V gene: TRBV27
clone size: .
D gene: .
J gene: TRBJ1-3

CDR3 DNA: TGTGCCAGCAGCGTAGTCCCCGCCGCGGTCACTGAAGCTTTCTTT
CDR3 protein: CASSVVPAAVTEAFF
V gene: TRBV9
clone size: .
D gene: .
J gene: TRBJ1-1

CDR3 DNA: TGCGCCAGCAGGGAACAATTTGGCGAGCAGTACTTC
CDR3 protein: CASREQFGEQYF
V gene: TRBV5-1
clone size: .
D gene: .
J gene: TRBJ2-7

CDR3 DNA: TGTGCCAGCAGCTTAGGGGCTCAGGGGAGGGGCACTGAAGCTTTCTTT
CDR3 protein: CASSLGAQGRGTEAFF
V gene: TRBV7-9
clone size: once
D gene: .
J gene: TRBJ1-1